This passage covers 26 T cell receptor beta chains from one sample sequenced in a study of ipilimumab plus nivolumab after autologous stem cell transplantation. Assay used: immunoSEQ multiplex PCR; TCRdb lists only in-frame clones, some missing. This sample carries tens of thousands of clones, 65% to 85% of them seen once, and the ten largest clones take approximately 2.2%. This specimen was PBMCs, taken in a trial of ipilimumab plus nivolumab as post-transplant consolidation. These TCRs come from a male donor with diffuse large B-cell lymphoma.

The CDR3 sequence: CATSRGPGGQSSSGANVLTF. Here the CDR3 DNA reads TGTGCCACCAGCAGAGGTCCCGGTGGGCAGTCCAGCTCTGGGGCCAACGTCCTGACTTTC. The chain is built from TRBV15 and TRBJ2-6; D uncertain. This CDR3 is built from 20 residues. CDR1 LNHNV and CDR2 YYDKDF come from the germline V gene (reference sequence). Trimming stripped 1 base from V and 0 bases from J, with 19 bases between.

The chain combines TRBV7-8 with TRBJ2-5; no clear D gene. Germline assignment: CDR1 SGHVS and CDR2 FQNEAQ. V lost 5 bases, J lost 4 bases, and 14 bases lay in between. The length of the CDR3 is 14 residues. The DNA of the CDR3 is TGTGCCAGCAGCCGTCCCACATTTGCAGAGACCCAGTACTTC. Its protein product is CASSRPTFAETQYF.

The gene calls are TRBV18 and TRBJ2-5, with TRBD2 identical over 11 bases. J lost 2 bases, V lost 5 bases, and 4 bases had no gene match. Per the germline V gene, CDR1 is KGHSH and CDR2 is LQKENI. The CDR3 covers 15 residues. This CDR3 reads CASSEGLAAQETQYF. The CDR3 DNA is TGTGCCAGCTCAGAGGGACTAGCGGCACAAGAGACCCAGTACTTC.

The rearrangement joins TRBV27 to TRBJ2-7, with 9 bases aligning to TRBD1. V trimming: 5 bases; J trimming: 5 bases; junction bases outside the gene matches: 10. The germline V gene has CDR1 MNHEY and CDR2 SMNVEV (reference sequence). This CDR3 comprises 15 residues. In DNA, the CDR3 is TGTGCCAGCAGTCGTCTCGGACAGGGGCTCAACGAGCAGTACTTC. It yields the protein CASSRLGQGLNEQYF.

This clone has more than one count but fewer than ten. The CDR3 here is CASSLDGRSEAFF. The CDR3 region has the DNA TGCGCCAGCAGCTTGGATGGGCGCTCTGAAGCTTTCTTT. The chain links TRBV5-1 to TRBJ1-1; D not certain. Trimming pared 0 bases from V and 6 bases from J, leaving 9 bases between. This CDR3 has 13 residues. Germline CDR1 is SGHRS and CDR2 is YFSETQ.

This chain joins TRBV30 and TRBJ2-7, with D maybe TRBD1 (5 bases). Looked up from germline, CDR1 is GTSNPN and CDR2 is SVGIG (reference sequence). The CDR3 is 11 residues long. V lost 0 bases and J lost 7, with 7 bases in between. The CDR3 DNA is TGTGCCTGGAGTGTACAGGATGAGCAGTACTTC. This codes for CAWSVQDEQYF.

V and J are TRBV5-6 and TRBJ2-1; perhaps TRBD1 as D (6 bases). Germline loops: CDR1 SGHDT, CDR2 YYEEEE. The V end was cut by 0 bases, the J end by 4 bases, with 23 bases between. This CDR3 region has 19 residues. The DNA for the CDR3 is TGTGCCAGCAGCTTGGGGGCAGGGGCCTTAATGTCTTTATACAATGAGCAGTTCTTC. It translates to CASSLGAGALMSLYNEQFF.

V gene TRBV5-1 combines with J gene TRBJ2-1; weak D call: TRBD2 (5 bases). Looked up from germline, CDR1 is SGHRS and CDR2 is YFSETQ. This CDR3 is built from 15 residues. V was shortened by 0 bases and J by 0 bases, with 7 bases between the two germline ends. The CDR3 loop reads CASSLEGSSYNEQFF. The DNA for the CDR3 is TGCGCCAGCAGCTTGGAAGGGAGCTCCTACAATGAGCAGTTCTTC. Based on the CDR3 plus reference TRBV5-1 and TRBJ2-1, the full variable domain is KAGVTQTPRYLIKTRGQQVTLSCSPISGHRSVSWYQQTPGQGLQFLFEYFSETQRNKGNFPGRFSGRQFSNSRSEMNVSTLELGDSALYLCASSLEGSSYNEQFFGPGTRLTVL.

There are a few counts of this clone. The rearrangement links TRBV11-2 to TRBJ1-1; D call uncertain. Per germline, CDR1 SGHAT and CDR2 FQNNGV. Between the trimmed V and J ends, which lost 5 bases and 5 bases, there was a span of 18 bases. The CDR3 runs to 15 residues. Here the CDR3 DNA reads TGTGCCAGCAGCCTAAGGGTTACGGGAGCTACTGAAGCTTTCTTT. Its protein product is CASSLRVTGATEAFF.

The chain joins TRBV18 to TRBJ2-3; 11 nucleotides align to TRBD2. This CDR3 has 16 residues. Per germline, CDR1 KGHSH and CDR2 LQKENI. V lost 1 base and J lost 3; bases outside the gene matches: 3. The DNA for the CDR3 is TGTGCCAGCTCACCACGGCTAGCGGGGGGTACAGATACGCAGTATTTT. Translation: CASSPRLAGGTDTQYF.

The V and J genes are TRBV5-6 and TRBJ2-3, with D possibly TRBD1 on 5 matching bases. Per the germline V gene, CDR1 is SGHDT and CDR2 is YYEEEE. Trimming shortened V by 2 bases and J by 4 bases, and 8 bases separated the two germline ends. The CDR3 has 13 amino acids. The CDR3 DNA is TGTGCCAGCAGCTTAGGGGTTGCAGATACGCAGTATTTT. The encoded protein is CASSLGVADTQYF.

The chain uses TRBV18 and TRBJ2-3; D gene unclear. This CDR3 is 12 amino acids long. Trimming stripped 3 bases from V and 2 bases from J, with 3 bases between. CDR1 and CDR2 (germline): KGHSH, LQKENI. CDR3 residues: CASSPDTDTQYF. The CDR3 region has the DNA TGTGCCAGCTCACCGGACACAGATACGCAGTATTTT.

This chain links TRBV18 with TRBJ1-5; D is undetermined. V was clipped by 2 bases and J by 3 bases, with 14 bases between them. In germline, CDR1 is KGHSH, CDR2 LQKENI. This CDR3 comprises 16 residues. CDR3 protein: CASSPRTLRDNQPQHF. The DNA of the CDR3 is TGTGCCAGCTCACCAAGGACCCTTCGGGACAATCAGCCCCAGCATTTT.

This chain connects TRBV5-4 to TRBJ2-7, with TRBD1 identical over 7 bases. This CDR3 contains 14 residues. From germline, CDR1 is SGHNT and CDR2 YYREEE (reference sequence). V lost 1 base, J lost 3 bases, and 4 bases stayed unmatched. CDR3 nucleotide sequence: TGTGCCAGCAGCTTGCAGGGGGATGGCTACGAGCAGTACTTC. This codes for CASSLQGDGYEQYF.

The gene calls are TRBV7-8 and TRBJ2-7, with D possibly being TRBD2 (7 bases). The germline V gene encodes CDR1 SGHVS and CDR2 FQNEAQ. CDR3 size: 15 residues. Trimming removed 7 bases from V and 0 bases from J, with 16 bases in between. This CDR3 is CASTVGGGYSYEQYF. CDR3 sequence (DNA): TGTGCCAGCACCGTAGGGGGGGGCTACTCCTACGAGCAGTACTTC.

In regard to this clone: Germline is not matched at one junction end, which may reflect a read error. The chain uses TRBV4-3 and TRBJ2-3; D gene uncertain. CDR1 and CDR2 (germline): LGHNA, YSLEER. This CDR3 contains 13 residues. Here the CDR3 reads CASSQEELGPLCF. The CDR3 DNA reads TGCGCCAGCAGCCAAGAGGAGTTAGGCCCCCTTTGTTTT.

This rearrangement joins TRBV5-4 to TRBJ1-2; D possibly corresponds to TRBD1 (6 bases). Between the trimmed V and J ends, which lost 4 bases and 1 base, there was a span of 8 bases. The CDR3 length is 13 residues. Germline CDR1 and CDR2: SGHNT and YYREEE (reference sequence). The CDR3, as DNA: TGTGCCAGCAGCCCGGACAGTAACTATGGCTACACCTTC. Its translation: CASSPDSNYGYTF.

The rearrangement joins TRBV6-1 to TRBJ1-3; D unclear. The CDR3 contains 13 residues. Trimming shortened V by 4 bases and J by 0 bases, and 4 bases separated the two germline ends. The V gene's germline CDR1 is MNHNS and CDR2 SASEGT. The CDR3 reads CASSGSSGNTIYF. For the CDR3, the DNA is TGTGCCAGCAGTGGGAGCTCTGGAAACACCATATATTTT.

This clone was detected a few times. The CDR3 protein is CSAPLSTEAFF. The CDR3 nucleotides are TGCAGTGCCCCCCTATCCACTGAAGCTTTCTTT. The chain joins TRBV20-1 to TRBJ1-1; D remains unclear. The V gene's germline CDR1 is DFQATT and CDR2 SNEGSKA (reference sequence). V lost 6 bases and J 4 bases, leaving 9 bases between the germline ends. CDR3 length: 11 amino acids.

J is TRBJ2-2 and V is TRBV6-5; D possibly corresponds to TRBD1 (6 bases). V shed 0 bases and J shed 0 bases, with 8 bases lying between them. The CDR3 spans 16 residues. The germline gives CDR1 MNHEY, CDR2 SVGAGI. The CDR3 region is CASSYSRTANTGELFF. For the CDR3, the DNA is TGTGCCAGCAGTTACTCAAGGACAGCGAACACCGGGGAGCTGTTTTTT.

The gene calls are TRBV30 and TRBJ2-5, with D unclear. The CDR3 has 12 amino acids. Germline CDR1 GTSNPN, CDR2 SVGIG (reference sequence). Trimming removed 4 bases at V and 3 bases at J, with 9 bases between. This CDR3 is CAWISNEETQYF. The DNA of the CDR3 is TGTGCCTGGATCAGCAATGAAGAGACCCAGTACTTC. Complete variable domain (other parts from reference TRBV30 and TRBJ2-5): SQTIHQWPATLVQPVGSPLSLECTVEGTSNPNLYWYRQAAGRGLQLLFYSVGIGQISSEVPQNLSASRPQDRQFILSSKKLLLSDSGFYLCAWISNEETQYFGPGTRLLVL.

This clone came up a few times. The chain has TRBV5-1 and TRBJ2-7; TRBD2 is a possible D gene (5 bases). Trimming removed 0 bases at V and 0 bases at J, with 10 bases between. The germline CDR1 and CDR2 sequences are SGHRS and YFSETQ. This CDR3 is 15 amino acids long. CDR3 amino acids: CASSLDPGISYEQYF. The CDR3, as DNA: TGCGCCAGCAGCTTGGATCCGGGAATCTCCTACGAGCAGTACTTC.

This clone was counted only a few times. The gene calls are TRBV19 and TRBJ2-5; D tentatively reads TRBD1 or TRBD2 (5 bases each). The CDR3 extends over 15 amino acids. Germline assignment: CDR1 LNHDA and CDR2 SQIVND (reference sequence). V gave up 5 bases and J gave up 4 bases, with 17 bases separating them. The CDR3 is CASSAPGTAGETQYF. CDR3 DNA sequence: TGTGCCAGTAGTGCTCCCGGGACGGCTGGAGAGACCCAGTACTTC.

V and J are TRBV5-1 and TRBJ1-4, with no clear D. Trimming stripped 0 bases from V and 8 bases from J, with 11 bases between. The V gene's germline CDR1 is SGHRS and CDR2 YFSETQ. This CDR3 spans 14 amino acids. The chain's CDR3 is CASSLDRPSEKLFF. The CDR3 DNA reads TGCGCCAGCAGCTTGGATAGGCCATCCGAAAAACTGTTTTTT. Looking up the rest from reference TRBV5-1 and TRBJ1-4 gives the full variable domain: KAGVTQTPRYLIKTRGQQVTLSCSPISGHRSVSWYQQTPGQGLQFLFEYFSETQRNKGNFPGRFSGRQFSNSRSEMNVSTLELGDSALYLCASSLDRPSEKLFFGSGTQLSVL.

This clone was recorded a few times. The chain combines TRBV18 with TRBJ2-7; D call uncertain. Deletions cut 1 base from V and 0 bases from J, with 4 bases between. CDR1 and CDR2 from the germline V gene are KGHSH and LQKENI. The length of the CDR3 is 13 residues. This CDR3 reads CASSPQLSYEQYF. Here the CDR3 DNA reads TGTGCCAGCTCACCACAGCTCTCCTACGAGCAGTACTTC. Variable domain in full (rest from reference TRBV18 and TRBJ2-7): NAGVMQNPRHLVRRRGQEARLRCSPMKGHSHVYWYRQLPEEGLKFMVYLQKENIIDESGMPKERFSAEFPKEGPSILRIQQVVRGDSAAYFCASSPQLSYEQYFGPGTRLTVT.

This chain uses TRBV19 with TRBJ2-2; 9 nucleotides agree with TRBD2. The germline gives CDR1 LNHDA, CDR2 SQIVND (reference sequence). V dropped 3 bases and J dropped 4; count of bases not matched to a gene: 6. The CDR3 is 16 amino acids. The CDR3 DNA reads as TGTGCCAGTAGTATCCCCGCGGGGGGGAGCACCGGGGAGCTGTTTTTT. This sequence encodes CASSIPAGGSTGELFF.